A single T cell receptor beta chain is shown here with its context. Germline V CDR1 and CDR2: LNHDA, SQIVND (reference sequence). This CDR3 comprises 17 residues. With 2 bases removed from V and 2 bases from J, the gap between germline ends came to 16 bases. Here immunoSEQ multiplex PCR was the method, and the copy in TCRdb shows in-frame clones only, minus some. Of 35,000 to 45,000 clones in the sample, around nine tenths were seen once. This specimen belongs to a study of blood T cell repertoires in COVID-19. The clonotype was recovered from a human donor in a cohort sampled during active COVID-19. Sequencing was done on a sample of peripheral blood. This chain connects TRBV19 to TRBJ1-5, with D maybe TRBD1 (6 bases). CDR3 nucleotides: TGTGCCAGTAGTATAAGGGGGAACAGGGTTGGCAATCAGCCCCAGCATTTT. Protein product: CASSIRGNRVGNQPQHF.